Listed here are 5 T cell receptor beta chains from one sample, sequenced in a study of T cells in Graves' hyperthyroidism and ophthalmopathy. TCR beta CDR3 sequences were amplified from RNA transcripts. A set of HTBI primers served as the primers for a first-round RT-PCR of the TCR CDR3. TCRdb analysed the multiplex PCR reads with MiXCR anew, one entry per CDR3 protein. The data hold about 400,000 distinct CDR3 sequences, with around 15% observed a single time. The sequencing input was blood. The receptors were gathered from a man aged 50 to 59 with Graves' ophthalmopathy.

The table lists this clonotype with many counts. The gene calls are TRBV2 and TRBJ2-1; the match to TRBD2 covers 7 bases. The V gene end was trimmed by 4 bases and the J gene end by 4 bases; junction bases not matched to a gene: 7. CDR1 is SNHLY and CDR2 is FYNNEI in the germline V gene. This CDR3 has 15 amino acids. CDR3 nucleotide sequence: TGTGCCAGCAGTGGGCGGGAGTATGGGTACAATGAGCAGTTCTTC. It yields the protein CASSGREYGYNEQFF.

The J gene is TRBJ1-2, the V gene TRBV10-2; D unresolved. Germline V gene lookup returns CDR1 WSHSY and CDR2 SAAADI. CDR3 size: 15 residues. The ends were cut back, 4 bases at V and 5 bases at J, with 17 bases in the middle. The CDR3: CASSAPGRVGYGYTF. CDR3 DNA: TGCGCCAGCAGTGCCCCGGGTAGGGTGGGATATGGCTACACCTTC.

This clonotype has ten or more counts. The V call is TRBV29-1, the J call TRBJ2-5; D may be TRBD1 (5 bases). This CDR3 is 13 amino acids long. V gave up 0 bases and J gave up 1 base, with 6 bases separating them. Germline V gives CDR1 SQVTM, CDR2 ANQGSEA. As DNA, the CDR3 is TGCAGCGTTGAAGACAGGGCCCAAGAGACCCAGTACTTC. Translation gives CSVEDRAQETQYF.

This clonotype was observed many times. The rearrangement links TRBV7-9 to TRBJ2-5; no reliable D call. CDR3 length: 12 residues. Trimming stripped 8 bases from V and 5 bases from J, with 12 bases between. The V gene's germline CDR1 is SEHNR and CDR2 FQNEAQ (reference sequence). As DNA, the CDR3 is TGTGCCAGCTCTCCAGAGTCGGAGACCCAGTACTTC. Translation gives CASSPESETQYF.

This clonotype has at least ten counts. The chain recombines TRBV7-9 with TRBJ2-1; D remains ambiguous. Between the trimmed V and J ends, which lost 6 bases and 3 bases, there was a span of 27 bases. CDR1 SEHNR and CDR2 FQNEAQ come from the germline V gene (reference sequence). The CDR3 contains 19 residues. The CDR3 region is CASRPDDKVKNLDYNEQFF. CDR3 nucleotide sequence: TGTGCCAGCAGACCCGACGATAAGGTGAAAAACCTAGACTACAATGAGCAGTTCTTC.